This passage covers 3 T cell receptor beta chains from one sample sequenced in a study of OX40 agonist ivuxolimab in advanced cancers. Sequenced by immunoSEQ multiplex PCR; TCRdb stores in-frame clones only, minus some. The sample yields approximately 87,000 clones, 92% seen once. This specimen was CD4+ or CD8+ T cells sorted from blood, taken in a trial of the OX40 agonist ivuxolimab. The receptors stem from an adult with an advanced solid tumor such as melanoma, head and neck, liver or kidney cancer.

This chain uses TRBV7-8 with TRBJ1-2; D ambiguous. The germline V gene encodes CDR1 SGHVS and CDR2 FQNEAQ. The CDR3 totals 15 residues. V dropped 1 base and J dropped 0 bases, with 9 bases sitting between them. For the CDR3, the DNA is TGTGCCAGCAGCTTAGTTGGAGGTGCTAACTATGGCTACACCTTC. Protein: CASSLVGGANYGYTF.

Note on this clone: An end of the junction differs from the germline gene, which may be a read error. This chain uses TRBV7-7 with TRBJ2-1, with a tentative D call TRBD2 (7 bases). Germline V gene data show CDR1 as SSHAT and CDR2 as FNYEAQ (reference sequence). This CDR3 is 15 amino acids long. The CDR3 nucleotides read TGTGCTAGCAGCTTAGCCCCGGCGGGGGCAAATGAGCAGTTCTTC. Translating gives CASSLAPAGANEQFF.

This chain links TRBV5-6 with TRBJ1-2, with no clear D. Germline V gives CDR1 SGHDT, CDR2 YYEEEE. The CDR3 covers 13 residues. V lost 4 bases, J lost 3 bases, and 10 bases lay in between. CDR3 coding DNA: TGTGCCAGCAGCCTCGACATATACTATGGCTACACCTTC. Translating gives CASSLDIYYGYTF.